This T cell receptor beta chain was observed in a study of tumor-infiltrating lymphocytes in primary liver carcinoma. Per the germline V gene, CDR1 is MDHEN and CDR2 is SYDVKM. The CDR3 runs to 15 residues. Trimming shortened V by 2 bases and J by 4 bases, and 13 bases separated the two germline ends. The blood RNA (from unsorted whole blood) was obtained, and germline DNA was also extracted. A constant-region primer served to make TCR beta cDNA from approximately 490 ng total RNA. Slightly modified ARM-PCR served as the procedure for the TCR beta libraries. These libraries came from three rounds of nested multiplex PCR. The two initial PCR rounds, roughly 10 cycles each, used TRBV1-TRBV30 forward and C-beta reverse primers. One entry per CDR3 protein, called by TCRdb with MiXCR from the multiplex PCR reads. The sample has a few hundred thousand distinct CDR3 sequences, about three fifths seen once; the top ten hold about 18%.

This chain links TRBV28 with TRBJ2-3, with no clear D. The TCR originated in a woman aged 30 to 39 with primary liver carcinoma and hepatitis B virus infection. Material for sequencing was peripheral blood. The CDR3 region is CASSLISSRPDTQYF. Here the CDR3 DNA reads TGTGCCAGCAGTTTAATCTCGTCCCGGCCAGATACGCAGTATTTT.